A single sample gave rise to the 25 T cell receptor beta chains below, sequenced in a study of T cells after yellow fever vaccination. Each CDR3 protein is one row after TCRdb ran MiXCR on the 5' RACE reads. The table has roughly 340,000 distinct CDR3 sequences, 8.7% seen once. The sample here was PBMCs, taken on the day of the first yellow fever vaccination. The receptors come from a man aged 18 to 29 who received the YFV17D yellow fever vaccine.

The chain employs TRBV6-1 and TRBJ1-2, with a tentative D call TRBD1 (5 bases). V was shortened by 9 bases and J by 7 bases, with 24 bases between the two germline ends. This CDR3 region has 15 residues. CDR1 is MNHNS and CDR2 is SASEGT in the germline V gene. The CDR3 protein is CASTTGSGTWRGYTF. CDR3 nucleotides: TGTGCCAGTACCACAGGCTCCGGGACCTGGCGTGGCTACACCTTC.

This clonotype showed up many times. The CDR3: CASSSLGGRNTEAFF. The CDR3 DNA is TGTGCCAGCAGTTCTCTGGGAGGGAGGAACACTGAAGCTTTCTTT. V is TRBV6-5 and J is TRBJ1-1; D ambiguous. V was pared by 4 bases and J by 1 base, with 13 bases between. Germline V gene data show CDR1 as MNHEY and CDR2 as SVGAGI. The CDR3 sequence is 15 residues long.

The chain is built from TRBV4-1 and TRBJ2-2; D is perhaps TRBD1 or TRBD2 (5 bases each). The CDR3 spans 17 residues. Germline V gene sequence: CDR1 MGHRA, CDR2 YSYEKL. V was trimmed by 1 base and J by 4 bases, leaving 16 bases between them. Written as DNA, the CDR3 is TGCGCCAGCAGCCAAGGAGTTCGGGGCAAGGTCACCGGGGAGCTGTTTTTT. As protein: CASSQGVRGKVTGELFF.

This chain joins TRBV18 and TRBJ1-5, with 7 bases matching TRBD1. CDR1 is KGHSH and CDR2 is LQKENI in the germline V gene. The CDR3 runs 15 residues. With 4 bases clipped from V and 6 bases from J, the junction kept 9 bases outside the gene matches. Written as DNA, the CDR3 is TGTGCCAGCTCACAAACAGGGGATCGGGTTCAGCCCCAGCATTTT. Translating gives CASSQTGDRVQPQHF.

This clonotype was picked up a small number of times. V gene TRBV19 combines with J gene TRBJ2-2; 8 bases are shared with TRBD1. The germline V gene encodes CDR1 LNHDA and CDR2 SQIVND (reference sequence). The CDR3 has 15 residues. V gave up 3 bases and J gave up 4 bases; unmatched junction bases: 4. This CDR3 reads CASSITGGRTGELFF. CDR3 nucleotides: TGTGCCAGTAGTATTACAGGGGGGCGCACCGGGGAGCTGTTTTTT.

This clonotype was counted between two and nine times. V and J are TRBV27 and TRBJ2-3; 8 nucleotides agree with TRBD2. Germline CDR1 is MNHEY and CDR2 is SMNVEV (reference sequence). V lost 5 bases, J lost 0 bases, and 7 bases stayed unmatched. The CDR3 is 16 residues long. CDR3 amino acids: CASSRTSGRSTDTQYF. The CDR3 DNA sequence: TGTGCCAGCAGTCGAACTAGCGGTCGTAGCACAGATACGCAGTATTTT.

This clonotype occurred a few times. CDR3 protein: CASSRTGVSEKLFF. In DNA form, the CDR3 reads TGTGCCAGCAGTAGAACAGGGGTCTCGGAAAAACTGTTTTTT. This chain connects TRBV7-2 to TRBJ1-4, with TRBD1 matching 7 bases. Germline CDR1 reads SGHTA; CDR2 reads FQGNSA. V gave up 6 bases and J gave up 8 bases; unmatched junction bases: 9. CDR3 length equals 14 residues.

In its sample, this clonotype was seen once. Since a much larger clone is just one base distant, this may be a read error. The genes are TRBV12-3 or TRBV12-4 and TRBJ1-6; D unresolved. The CDR3 runs 11 residues. Trimming took 5 bases from V and 9 from J, leaving 5 bases between them. The CDR3 is CASSTGSPLHF. The CDR3 coding sequence is TGTGCCAGCAGTACTGGTTCACCCCTCCACTTT.

This clonotype was detected only a few times. The chain combines TRBV7-3 with TRBJ2-3; D tentatively reads TRBD1 or TRBD2 (6 bases each). With 1 base removed from V and 9 bases from J, the gap between germline ends came to 17 bases. The germline V gene has CDR1 SGHTA and CDR2 FQGTGA. This CDR3 has 15 amino acids. The CDR3 loop reads CASSLNEDGGRTQYF. CDR3 coding DNA: TGTGCCAGCAGCTTAAACGAAGATGGGGGGCGCACGCAGTATTTT.

CDR3 in DNA: TGTGCCAGCAGGGGGACAGGGGCCAGAGAGCAGTACTTC. Translating gives CASRGTGAREQYF. The genes are TRBV7-2 and TRBJ2-7, with 10 bases lining up with TRBD1. V lost 6 bases to trimming and J lost 7 bases; unmatched junction nucleotides: 6. The CDR3 sequence is 13 residues long. Germline CDR1 SGHTA, CDR2 FQGNSA. The complete variable domain, with remaining parts taken from reference TRBV7-2 and TRBJ2-7, reads GAGVSQSPSNKVTEKGKDVELRCDPISGHTALYWYRQSLGQGLEFLIYFQGNSAPDKSGLPSDRFSAERTGGSVSTLTIQRTQQEDSAVYLCASRGTGAREQYFGPGTRLTVT.

This clonotype was observed many times. The chain has TRBV20-1 and TRBJ1-2, with D possibly TRBD1 on 5 matching bases. This CDR3 spans 14 amino acids. From germline, CDR1 is DFQATT and CDR2 SNEGSKA (reference sequence). Trimming left V 7 bases short and J 2 bases short, with 17 bases between. CDR3: CSVPVGTVNYGYTF. CDR3 nucleotides: TGCAGTGTCCCGGTCGGGACGGTGAACTATGGCTACACCTTC.

This clonotype came up a few times. The rearrangement joins TRBV4-3 to TRBJ1-2, with no clear D. CDR3 length equals 14 residues. Per germline, CDR1 LGHNA and CDR2 YSLEER. Trimming took off 0 bases at V and 4 bases at J, with 9 bases between the two ends. The CDR3 DNA reads TGCGCCAGCAGCCAAGAACCGGTCCTCTATGGCTACACCTTC. It codes for CASSQEPVLYGYTF.

The gene calls are TRBV5-5 and TRBJ2-7, with TRBD1 matching over 7 bases. J gave up 6 bases and V 0 bases, and 0 bases lay outside the gene matches. CDR1 and CDR2 (germline): SGHKS, YYEKEE (reference sequence). The CDR3 contains 12 residues. As DNA, the CDR3 is TGTGCCAGCAGCTTGGGGGACAGCGAGCAGTACTTC. Amino acids: CASSLGDSEQYF. Using reference TRBV5-5 and TRBJ2-7 for the parts outside the CDR3, the full variable domain is DAGVTQSPTHLIKTRGQQVTLRCSPISGHKSVSWYQQVLGQGPQFIFQYYEKEERGRGNFPDRFSARQFPNYSSELNVNALLLGDSALYLCASSLGDSEQYFGPGTRLTVT.

The chain links TRBV6-1 to TRBJ2-7; TRBD2 agrees at 8 bases. Losses at the gene ends were 7 bases for V and 2 bases for J; bases not matched to a gene: 7. This CDR3 contains 14 residues. CDR1 and CDR2 (germline): MNHNS, SASEGT. As DNA, the CDR3 is TGTGCCAGCATCGCCGGGAGGGAGGCCTACGAGCAGTACGTC. The encoded protein is CASIAGREAYEQYV.

This clonotype was detected only a few times. V usage is TRBV14 and J usage is TRBJ2-3; TRBD2 aligns across 8 bases. There are 19 residues in the CDR3. Germline CDR1 SGHDN, CDR2 FVKESK. Trimming removed 0 bases from V and 1 base from J; junction bases left unmatched: 12. CDR3 region: CASSQDLGVAGSGTDTQYF. In nucleotides, the CDR3 is TGTGCCAGCAGCCAAGATCTTGGAGTAGCGGGGTCTGGCACAGATACGCAGTATTTT.

This clonotype was found a few times. This chain uses TRBV12-3 or TRBV12-4 with TRBJ1-2, with D uncertain. CDR3 length: 13 amino acids. V lost 8 bases to trimming and J lost 8 bases, with 18 bases between them. CDR3 DNA: TGTGCCAGCTACGAACAAACCCCTCAAGGCTACACCTTC. Translated: CASYEQTPQGYTF.

This clonotype appeared many times. V usage is TRBV7-8 and J usage is TRBJ2-4, with D perhaps TRBD2 (6 bases). V shed 1 base and J shed 1 base, with 17 bases lying between them. This CDR3 region has 18 residues. Germline CDR1 reads SGHVS; CDR2 reads FQNEAQ. The CDR3 here is CASSLELAGWAAKNIQYF. The CDR3 DNA reads as TGTGCCAGCAGCTTAGAGTTGGCGGGGTGGGCTGCCAAAAACATTCAGTACTTC.

This clonotype has more than one count but fewer than ten. The chain recombines TRBV6-5 with TRBJ1-6, with 9 bases identical to TRBD1. The CDR3 extends over 15 amino acids. The germline V gene has CDR1 MNHEY and CDR2 SVGAGI. The trim removed 1 base at V and 9 bases at J, leaving 4 bases unmatched. The CDR3 region has the DNA TGTGCCAGCAGTTACTGGACAGGGGTCGGTTCACCCCTCCACTTT. Translated: CASSYWTGVGSPLHF.

The table lists this clonotype with many counts. The chain employs TRBV4-3 and TRBJ2-6; D could derive from TRBD1 or TRBD2 (5 bases each). V was shortened by 5 bases and J by 13 bases, with 15 bases between the two germline ends. Germline CDR1 is LGHNA and CDR2 is YSLEER. This CDR3 region has 13 residues. The CDR3 loop is CASSLAGTWVLTF. The CDR3 DNA reads TGCGCCAGCAGCTTGGCAGGGACGTGGGTCCTGACTTTC.

In this sample, this clonotype turned up many times. The CDR3 region is CASSLDVRAGTGELFF. CDR3 sequence (DNA): TGTGCCAGCAGCTTGGACGTCAGGGCGGGCACCGGGGAGCTGTTTTTT. The gene calls are TRBV5-6 and TRBJ2-2; D is perhaps TRBD1 or TRBD2 (5 bases each). Germline assignment: CDR1 SGHDT and CDR2 YYEEEE. With 0 bases removed from V and 4 bases from J, the gap between germline ends came to 13 bases. The CDR3 extends over 16 amino acids.

This clonotype was picked up a small number of times. The chain employs TRBV7-6 and TRBJ2-3; D could derive from TRBD1 or TRBD2 (5 bases each). Germline assignment: CDR1 SGHVS and CDR2 FNYEAQ. This CDR3 is built from 17 residues. Trimming shortened V by 0 bases and J by 2 bases, and 15 bases separated the two germline ends. CDR3 loop: CASSLAAGTWDTDTQYF. CDR3 nucleotides: TGTGCCAGCAGCTTAGCGGCAGGGACCTGGGACACAGATACGCAGTATTTT.

In this sample, this clonotype turned up a few times. The chain is built from TRBV21-1 and TRBJ1-4. TRBV21-1 is tagged as a pseudogene. This CDR3 spans 12 amino acids. The CDR3 DNA is TGTGCCAGCAGCAAACCTCGTGAAAAACTGTTTTTT. Its translation: CASSKPREKLFF.

This clonotype came up a few times. This sequence joins TRBV5-5 and TRBJ1-1; the D gene is possibly TRBD1 (5 bases). Germline V gene lookup returns CDR1 SGHKS and CDR2 YYEKEE (reference sequence). With 4 bases removed from V and 3 bases from J, the gap between germline ends came to 13 bases. The CDR3 loop spans 14 amino acids. This chain's CDR3 is CASSPGLADTEAFF. The CDR3, as DNA: TGTGCCAGCAGCCCGGGGCTGGCAGACACTGAAGCTTTCTTT.

The J gene is TRBJ1-2, the V gene TRBV20-1, with D perhaps matching TRBD1 (5 bases). Germline CDR1 reads DFQATT; CDR2 reads SNEGSKA (reference sequence). The CDR3 contains 14 residues. V dropped 3 bases and J dropped 0 bases, with 11 bases sitting between them. CDR3 amino acids: CSARGDATNYGYTF. The CDR3, as DNA: TGCAGTGCTAGGGGGGACGCAACTAACTATGGCTACACCTTC.

This clonotype was observed a few times. V is TRBV5-1 and J is TRBJ1-2, with unresolved D. Per the germline V gene, CDR1 is SGHRS and CDR2 is YFSETQ. The CDR3 is made up of 13 amino acids. Trimming took off 5 bases at V and 7 bases at J, with 15 bases between the two ends. The CDR3 protein is CASSLMREAGYTF. The CDR3 DNA reads as TGCGCCAGCAGTTTGATGCGGGAGGCTGGCTACACCTTC.